These 27 T cell receptor beta chains were sequenced from one sample in a study of blood T cell repertoires in COVID-19. Assay: immunoSEQ multiplex PCR; the TCRdb copy retains only in-frame clones and omits some. The sample carries some 80,000 clones, 79% recorded once. Material for sequencing was peripheral blood. These receptors were collected from a woman older than 75 with active or convalescent COVID-19.

The chain combines TRBV19 with TRBJ1-1, with 7 nucleotides matching TRBD1. Germline values: CDR1 LNHDA, CDR2 SQIVND (reference sequence). V trimming: 6 bases; J trimming: 0 bases; junction bases outside the gene matches: 4. This CDR3 has 14 amino acids. This CDR3 reads CASSPGTVNTEAFF. As DNA, the CDR3 is TGTGCCAGTAGCCCCGGGACAGTGAACACTGAAGCTTTCTTT.

The chain combines TRBV5-1 with TRBJ2-2; 8 nucleotides align to TRBD1. The length of the CDR3 is 18 residues. The J segment lost 7 bases and the V segment lost 4 bases, leaving 18 bases of the junction unmatched. The germline gives CDR1 SGHRS, CDR2 YFSETQ. The CDR3 loop is CASSPDGQGRRRGGELFF. The CDR3 DNA is TGCGCCAGCAGCCCAGATGGACAGGGACGAAGGCGAGGCGGGGAGCTGTTTTTT.

The rearrangement uses TRBV18 and TRBJ2-3; the match to TRBD2 covers 13 bases. The germline V gene encodes CDR1 KGHSH and CDR2 LQKENI. V dropped 6 bases and J dropped 4; count of bases not matched to a gene: 13. The CDR3 consists of 18 residues. Here the CDR3 DNA reads TGTGCCAGCTCGGACAATGGACTAGCGGGGGTCATCGCAGATACGCAGTATTTT. This codes for CASSDNGLAGVIADTQYF.

This chain links TRBV7-8 with TRBJ2-1; the match to TRBD1 covers 7 bases. CDR1 and CDR2 from the germline V gene are SGHVS and FQNEAQ. V trimming: 8 bases; J trimming: 2 bases; junction bases outside the gene matches: 9. This CDR3 is built from 15 residues. CDR3 sequence (DNA): TGTGCCAGCGGACTCCGTACAGGGGCCTACAATGAGCAGTTCTTC. Residues: CASGLRTGAYNEQFF.

In its sample, this clone was seen once. The J gene is TRBJ2-3, the V gene TRBV27; 7 bases line up with TRBD1. The CDR3 is 16 amino acids. J lost 0 bases, V lost 5 bases, and 8 bases had no gene match. CDR1 and CDR2 (germline): MNHEY, SMNVEV (reference sequence). The CDR3, as DNA: TGTGCCAGCAGTCTCCGACAGGGAAGGAGCACAGATACGCAGTATTTT. The encoded protein is CASSLRQGRSTDTQYF.

The J gene is TRBJ1-2, the V gene TRBV3-1 (or the pseudogene TRBV3-2); the D gene is possibly TRBD1 (5 bases). The CDR3 contains 15 residues. Trimming removed 1 base at V and 1 base at J, with 10 bases between. The germline V gene encodes CDR1 LGHDT and CDR2 YNNKEL (reference sequence). The CDR3 region is CASSQANRNNYGYTF. CDR3 sequence (DNA): TGTGCCAGCAGCCAAGCCAACAGGAATAACTATGGCTACACCTTC.

V gene TRBV7-2 combines with J gene TRBJ1-1; D is uncertain. CDR1 and CDR2 (germline): SGHTA, FQGNSA. CDR3 size: 14 residues. Trimming took off 5 bases at V and 6 bases at J, with 16 bases between the two ends. The CDR3 sequence: CASSPTRGRPEAFF. In nucleotides, the CDR3 is TGTGCCAGCAGCCCAACCCGAGGGAGGCCTGAAGCTTTCTTT.

The V and J genes are TRBV2 and TRBJ2-1, with a tentative D call TRBD2 (5 bases). This CDR3 has 14 amino acids. Germline CDR1 is SNHLY and CDR2 is FYNNEI. V gave up 4 bases and J gave up 9 bases, with 16 bases separating them. The CDR3 DNA reads as TGTGCCAGCAGTGGGTCCAGTGGGAGAGGTGAGCAGTTCTTC. Translated, it gives CASSGSSGRGEQFF.

Here the CDR3 DNA reads TGTGCCAGCAGCTCGACAAGGTGGGGGGGGCCGGCAGATACGCAGTATTTT. It yields the protein CASSSTRWGGPADTQYF. The chain combines TRBV5-6 with TRBJ2-3, with D perhaps matching TRBD2 (7 bases). The CDR3 loop spans 17 amino acids. Trimming left V 3 bases short and J 4 bases short, with 21 bases between. Germline V gene lookup returns CDR1 SGHDT and CDR2 YYEEEE.

The chain is built from TRBV25-1 and TRBJ1-2; the match to TRBD1 covers 9 bases. CDR3 length: 15 amino acids. Germline V gene lookup returns CDR1 MGHDK and CDR2 SYGVNS. The V and J ends lost 2 bases and 8 bases, in that order; junction bases with no gene match: 9. CDR3 protein: CASSEPGQGWEGYTF. The CDR3 nucleotides are TGTGCCAGCAGTGAACCGGGACAGGGATGGGAAGGCTACACCTTC.

This chain links TRBV29-1 with TRBJ2-6, with 8 bases fitting TRBD1. Germline CDR1 is SQVTM and CDR2 is ANQGSEA. V was pared by 6 bases and J by 3 bases, with 10 bases of the junction left unmatched. The CDR3 has 16 amino acids. The CDR3 sequence is CSVPTGVNSGANVLTF. The DNA of the CDR3 is TGCAGCGTGCCGACAGGGGTTAATAGTGGGGCCAACGTCCTGACTTTC.

This rearrangement joins TRBV3-1 (or the pseudogene TRBV3-2) to TRBJ2-7; tentative D call: TRBD2 (5 bases). Germline V CDR1 and CDR2: LGHDT, YNNKEL (reference sequence). V was pared by 1 base and J by 10 bases, with 20 bases between. CDR3 size: 15 residues. The CDR3 is CASSQAPAVRLPQYF. The CDR3 DNA follows: TGTGCCAGCAGCCAAGCCCCAGCGGTACGGCTGCCACAGTACTTC.

This chain connects TRBV30 to TRBJ1-6; 8 nucleotides agree with TRBD1. The CDR3 covers 15 residues. Germline values: CDR1 GTSNPN, CDR2 SVGIG (reference sequence). V was clipped by 8 bases and J by 4 bases; unmatched bases: 10. This chain's CDR3 is CANGGQALYNSPLHF. The DNA of the CDR3 is TGTGCCAACGGGGGACAGGCCCTTTATAATTCACCCCTCCACTTT. Together with reference TRBV30 and TRBJ1-6, the CDR3 gives the full variable domain: SQTIHQWPATLVQPVGSPLSLECTVEGTSNPNLYWYRQAAGRGLQLLFYSVGIGQISSEVPQNLSASRPQDRQFILSSKKLLLSDSGFYLCANGGQALYNSPLHFGNGTRLTVT.

The chain is built from TRBV19 and TRBJ1-2; D gene uncertain. CDR3 length equals 14 residues. Trimming pared 3 bases from V and 2 bases from J, leaving 10 bases between. Germline assignment: CDR1 LNHDA and CDR2 SQIVND (reference sequence). CDR3 protein: CASSMFEGNYGYTF. The CDR3 bases are TGTGCCAGTAGTATGTTCGAGGGAAACTATGGCTACACCTTC.

This chain connects TRBV10-3 to TRBJ2-7; 9 bases fit TRBD1. The J segment lost 0 bases and the V segment lost 5 bases, leaving 8 bases of the junction unmatched. Looked up from germline, CDR1 is ENHRY and CDR2 is SYGVKD. The CDR3 totals 16 residues. CDR3 DNA: TGTGCCATCAGTACGTCCGGGACAGGGCTCTCCTACGAGCAGTACTTC. This encodes CAISTSGTGLSYEQYF.

This clone was found once. V is TRBV7-9 and J is TRBJ2-7; TRBD1 matches at 10 bases. From germline, CDR1 is SEHNR and CDR2 FQNEAQ (reference sequence). Losses at the gene ends were 3 bases for V and 2 bases for J; bases not matched to a gene: 4. The CDR3 runs to 15 residues. The CDR3 is CASSLRDRGAYEQYF. As DNA, the CDR3 is TGTGCCAGCAGCTTGAGGGACAGGGGAGCCTACGAGCAGTACTTC.

This chain uses TRBV2 with TRBJ1-4; possibly TRBD1 for D (5 bases). CDR1 and CDR2 from the germline V gene are SNHLY and FYNNEI. The V and J ends lost 8 bases and 6 bases respectively, with 19 bases between them. The CDR3 runs 15 residues. The CDR3 DNA reads TGTGCCAGCTCGTTTTACTCAGGGCTCGATGAAAAACTGTTTTTT. Its protein is CASSFYSGLDEKLFF.

This sequence joins TRBV10-3 and TRBJ2-3; 9 positions match TRBD2. The CDR3 is 16 amino acids. The trim removed 2 bases at V and 5 bases at J, leaving 8 bases unmatched. Germline CDR1 and CDR2: ENHRY and SYGVKD. The CDR3 DNA sequence: TGTGCCATCAGTGAGGAGGCGGGAGGGCCTAGAGATACGCAGTATTTT. This sequence encodes CAISEEAGGPRDTQYF.

The chain links TRBV28 to TRBJ2-2; maybe TRBD2 (5 bases). Germline lookup yields CDR1 MDHEN and CDR2 SYDVKM. The CDR3 spans 15 residues. Trimming pared 5 bases from V and 3 bases from J, leaving 13 bases between. CDR3 residues: CASSARRWDTGELFF. Here the CDR3 DNA reads TGTGCCAGCAGTGCCCGGAGGTGGGACACCGGGGAGCTGTTTTTT.

V is TRBV29-1 and J is TRBJ1-2; D is ambiguous. Trimming left V 4 bases short and J 3 bases short, with 12 bases between. This CDR3 has 13 residues. Germline assignment: CDR1 SQVTM and CDR2 ANQGSEA. The CDR3 spells CSVGRELDYGYTF. The DNA for the CDR3 is TGCAGCGTTGGGCGGGAATTAGACTATGGCTACACCTTC. Combining the CDR3 with reference TRBV29-1 and TRBJ1-2 gives the whole variable domain SAVISQKPSRDICQRGTSLTIQCQVDSQVTMMFWYRQQPGQSLTLIATANQGSEATYESGFVIDKFPISRPNLTFSTLTVSNMSPEDSSIYLCSVGRELDYGYTFGSGTRLTVV.

This rearrangement joins TRBV6-6 to TRBJ1-2, with TRBD1 matching 8 bases. The V and J ends lost 7 bases and 8 bases, in that order; junction bases with no gene match: 6. The CDR3 length is 12 residues. CDR1 and CDR2 (germline): MNHNY, SVGAGI (reference sequence). The CDR3 spells CASKTGVGGYTF. The CDR3 coding sequence is TGTGCCAGCAAGACAGGGGTTGGAGGCTACACCTTC.

The rearrangement links TRBV19 to TRBJ1-5, with TRBD1 identical over 9 bases. Looked up from germline, CDR1 is LNHDA and CDR2 is SQIVND (reference sequence). The CDR3 loop spans 15 amino acids. J gave up 7 bases and V 5 bases, and 9 bases lay outside the gene matches. The CDR3 protein is CASSSPGQGNQPQHF. The CDR3 bases are TGTGCCAGTAGTTCCCCGGGACAGGGTAACCAGCCCCAGCATTTT.

This clone was seen a single time. The rearrangement joins TRBV5-4 to TRBJ2-1; TRBD1 aligns across 7 bases. Germline-derived CDR1 and CDR2 are SGHNT and YYREEE (reference sequence). V shed 4 bases and J 9 bases; nucleotides not matched to a gene: 13. The CDR3 has 15 residues. The CDR3 is CASSPRQGHGAEQFF. The DNA for the CDR3 is TGTGCCAGCAGCCCCCGACAGGGTCACGGGGCTGAGCAGTTCTTC.

The genes are TRBV4-3 and TRBJ2-1; TRBD2 might be the D (7 bases). V was trimmed by 1 base and J by 8 bases, leaving 18 bases between them. CDR3 length: 16 amino acids. The germline V gene has CDR1 LGHNA and CDR2 YSLEER. The CDR3 loop reads CASSQVWGGAPHEQFF. In DNA, the CDR3 is TGCGCCAGCAGCCAAGTTTGGGGGGGGGCCCCCCATGAGCAGTTCTTC.

In regard to this clone: At one of its ends the junction is not consistent with the germline gene, which may arise from a read error. This chain uses TRBV7-7 with TRBJ2-1, with 9 bases that match TRBD1. CDR1 SSHAT and CDR2 FNYEAQ come from the germline V gene (reference sequence). The CDR3 has 18 amino acids. The CDR3 DNA reads as TGTGCTAGCAGCCTTTTGGCGCCCGGGACAGGGCCCTACAATGAGCAGTTCTTC. Protein: CASSLLAPGTGPYNEQFF.

V is TRBV7-9 and J is TRBJ2-1, with TRBD2 identical over 10 bases. In germline, CDR1 is SEHNR, CDR2 FQNEAQ (reference sequence). The CDR3 sequence is 14 residues long. Trimming cost V 5 bases and J 12 bases; bases outside gene matches: 10. CDR3 nucleotide sequence: TGTGCCAGCAGCCTGACTAGCGGGTTTGTAGGGCAGTTCTTC. This translates into CASSLTSGFVGQFF.

The genes are TRBV29-1 and TRBJ2-1, with TRBD2 identical over 10 bases. Germline trimming cut 2 bases from V and 4 bases from J; bases unmatched to any gene: 8. The length of the CDR3 is 16 residues. Germline CDR1 SQVTM, CDR2 ANQGSEA. CDR3 coding DNA: TGCAGCGTTGAACGCGCCGGGACTAGCGCTTACAATGAGCAGTTCTTC. Its translation: CSVERAGTSAYNEQFF.